This T cell receptor (beta chain) was captured in a study of blood T cell repertoires in COVID-19. All enrollees were about 18 to 90 years old and from 25 or so US areas. Methods used by the authors: The assay estimated nucleated cells by amplifying reference gene primers. Produced via immunoSEQ multiplex PCR; TCRdb's table is partial and in-frame only. Clone size and V and J calls were adopted from that table, with D and trimming inferred from the DNA. The data show around 150,000 clones, with approximately 79% seen just once and about 3.2% held by the top ten. The ends were cut back, 2 bases at V and 0 bases at J, with 7 bases in the middle. Germline V lookup: CDR1 MNHEY, CDR2 SVGAGI. This CDR3 is 14 amino acids long.

V usage is TRBV6-5 and J usage is TRBJ1-1, with D hard to call. Sequencing used PBMCs or T cells enriched from blood (not recorded which). The clonotype was recovered from a woman aged 45-65 years who had recovered from COVID-19. This CDR3 reads CASSYGGMNTEAFF. The CDR3 region has the DNA TGTGCCAGCAGTTACGGAGGGATGAACACTGAAGCTTTCTTT.